Each of the 14 T cell receptor beta chains below was sequenced from the same sample in a study of T cell clonality in common variable immunodeficiency. Their antigens are not known. Measured with immunoSEQ multiplex PCR; TCRdb has only the in-frame clones, and not every one. The sample contains approximately 14,000 clones, none of them singletons. Broader study findings: In common variable immunodeficiency, TCR beta chains reportedly carried fewer deletions and N-nucleotide insertions.

Input material: peripheral blood mononuclear cells. The receptors were gathered from a human donor with common variable immunodeficiency.

With regard to this clone: The read terminates 3 residues before the CDR3 end, so the remaining end is supplied by the germline J gene. The V call is TRBV6-1, the J call TRBJ1-2; D is undetermined. Deletions cut 4 bases from V and 4 bases from J, with 4 bases between. The length of the CDR3 is 11 residues. Germline V lookup: CDR1 MNHNS, CDR2 SASEGT. The sequenced part of the CDR3 DNA is TGTGCCAGCAGTGTCCTCTATGGC. Translating gives CASSVLYG. The full CDR3 protein reads CASSVLYGYTF.

Only a few counts were recorded for this clone. The read ends 3 residues before the CDR3 terminus; that terminus is restored from the germline J gene. The V call is TRBV7-2, the J call TRBJ2-5; weak D call: TRBD1 (5 bases). Germline V gene sequence: CDR1 SGHTA, CDR2 FQGNSA. V was pared by 2 bases and J by 2 bases, with 6 bases between. The CDR3 is made up of 13 amino acids. The CDR3 DNA, read in part, is TGTGCCAGCAGCTTAAAGGGGCAAGAGACC. It translates to CASSLKGQET. The full CDR3 protein is CASSLKGQETQYF.

The sample holds a few counts of this clone. Sequencing ends 3 residues short of the CDR3 end; the germline J gene provides the rest. This sequence joins TRBV6-1 and TRBJ2-7; D is uncertain. CDR3 length: 11 residues. The V gene's germline CDR1 is MNHNS and CDR2 SASEGT. V was shortened by 4 bases and J by 4 bases, with 5 bases between the two germline ends. CDR3 DNA, as far as it was read: TGTGCCAGCAGTGCTATTTACGAG. Amino acids: CASSAIYE. The CDR3, in full, reads CASSAIYEQYF.

This clone was detected only a few times. Coverage ceases 3 residues before the CDR3 finishes, and the germline J gene fills in the end. The chain combines TRBV19 with TRBJ1-5; D is unresolved. The CDR3 length is 14 residues. Germline V gene sequence: CDR1 LNHDA, CDR2 SQIVND (reference sequence). The V gene lost 2 bases and the J gene lost 0 bases, with 5 bases spanning the gap. The CDR3 protein is CASSIFGSNQPQHF. The covered CDR3 bases are TGTGCCAGTAGTATATTCGGTAGCAATCAGCCC. Supplemented by reference TRBV19 and TRBJ1-5, the full variable domain reads DGGITQSPKYLFRKEGQNVTLSCEQNLNHDAMYWYRQDPGQGLRLIYYSQIVNDFQKGDIAEGYSVSREKKESFPLTVTSAQKNPTAFYLCASSIFGSNQPQHFGDGTRLSIL.

This clone was detected a few times. Read coverage stops 3 residues before the CDR3 terminus; the germline J gene supplies the remainder. The chain combines TRBV7-9 with TRBJ2-3, with a weak D call TRBD1 (6 bases). This CDR3 contains 15 residues. V lost 5 bases to trimming and J lost 3 bases, with 15 bases between them. Germline V gene sequence: CDR1 SEHNR, CDR2 FQNEAQ (reference sequence). This chain's CDR3 is CASSPKRGWTDTQYF. The sequenced part of the CDR3 DNA is TGTGCCAGCAGCCCTAAGAGGGGGTGGACAGATACG.

Turning to this clone: The DNA ends 3 residues before the CDR3 does, and the rest of the CDR3 is filled in from the germline J gene. The V gene is TRBV7-9, the J gene TRBJ1-2; the match to TRBD1 covers 7 bases. After removal of 5 bases from V and 4 bases from J, the junction contained 7 bases not matched to a gene. The CDR3 loop spans 14 amino acids. Per the germline V gene, CDR1 is SEHNR and CDR2 is FQNEAQ (reference sequence). The DNA read from the CDR3 is TGTGCCAGCAGCCCCGACAGGGTTACCTATGGC. It is translated as CASSPDRVTYG. The CDR3, in full, reads CASSPDRVTYGYTF.

Turning to this clone: The DNA ends 3 residues before the CDR3 does, and the rest of the CDR3 is filled in from the germline J gene. The genes are TRBV18 and TRBJ1-3; D unresolved. Per germline, CDR1 KGHSH and CDR2 LQKENI. There are 15 residues in the CDR3. Trimming cost V 5 bases and J 0 bases, with 11 bases left between them. The CDR3 sequence is CASSSIASSGNTIYF. The covered CDR3 bases are TGTGCCAGCTCAAGCATAGCCAGCTCTGGAAACACC.

Note on this clone: Read coverage stops 3 residues before the CDR3 terminus; the germline J gene supplies the remainder. The chain joins TRBV18 to TRBJ2-2, with TRBD1 as a possible D gene (6 bases). Trimming cost V 3 bases and J 6 bases, with 11 bases left between them. Germline V gene lookup returns CDR1 KGHSH and CDR2 LQKENI. The CDR3 consists of 14 residues. The CDR3 loop reads CASSPQDSPGELFF. The covered CDR3 bases are TGTGCCAGCTCACCCCAGGACAGTCCCGGGGAG.

About this clone itself: The sequence runs out 3 residues before the end of the CDR3; the remainder is reconstructed from the germline J gene. V gene TRBV23-1 combines with J gene TRBJ1-3; 8 nucleotides align to TRBD1. TRBV23-1 is an ORF, and what it does is uncertain. The CDR3 is 19 residues long. CDR3 protein: CASSQLLWGDSGGLRTIYF. CDR3 bases read: TGCGCCAGCAGTCAACTTTTATGGGGCGACTCAGGGGGCCTTCGAACC.

This clone was observed a few times. The sequenced fragment ends 3 residues before the CDR3 boundary, so the rest is inferred from the germline J gene. The chain carries TRBV6-2 or TRBV6-3 and TRBJ2-1, with 9 positions matching TRBD1. The CDR3 loop spans 15 amino acids. Trimming removed 4 bases from V and 2 bases from J; junction bases left unmatched: 3. Per the germline V gene, CDR1 is MNHEY and CDR2 is SVGEGT. The CDR3 DNA, read in part, is TGTGCCAGCAGTTTCACAGGGGGCGCCTACAATGAG. This sequence encodes CASSFTGGAYNE. The entire CDR3 protein is CASSFTGGAYNEQFF.

Many counts were recorded for this clone. This chain's CDR3 is CASSMLLSGRTYNEQFF. The CDR3 DNA, read in part, is TGTGCCAGTAGTATGCTGCTTAGCGGGAGGACCTACAATGAG. The V gene is TRBV19, the J gene TRBJ2-1; 10 nucleotides align to TRBD2. The sequence runs out 3 residues before the end of the CDR3; the remainder is reconstructed from the germline J gene. The J segment lost 2 bases and the V segment lost 3 bases, leaving 7 bases of the junction unmatched. Germline values: CDR1 LNHDA, CDR2 SQIVND (reference sequence). CDR3 length: 17 amino acids.

This clone was seen more than once but under ten times. The read falls 3 residues short of the CDR3 end, and the missing part is taken from the germline J gene. The chain has TRBV7-2 and TRBJ2-2; no firm D call. Germline lookup yields CDR1 SGHTA and CDR2 FQGNSA. The CDR3 runs to 14 residues. V shed 1 base and J shed 5 bases, with 8 bases lying between them. The CDR3 protein is CASSLDGSTGELFF. CDR3 bases read: TGTGCCAGCAGCTTAGACGGTTCGACCGGGGAG.

This clone has just a few counts. The read ends 3 residues shy of where the CDR3 ends; the end is completed using the germline J gene. The V call is TRBV19, the J call TRBJ1-4; D is uncertain. Germline loops: CDR1 LNHDA, CDR2 SQIVND (reference sequence). This CDR3 has 14 amino acids. Trimming removed 6 bases at V and 0 bases at J, with 8 bases between. The part of the CDR3 DNA that was read is TGTGCCAGTAGGACACGCGCAACTAATGAAAAA. The encoded protein is CASRTRATNEK. The CDR3 in its entirety is CASRTRATNEKLFF.

This clone came up a few times. The read terminates 3 residues before the CDR3 end, so the remaining end is supplied by the germline J gene. V is TRBV7-2 and J is TRBJ1-6; unclear D gene. This CDR3 has 14 amino acids. V was cut by 3 bases and J by 7 bases, with 10 bases left in between. In germline, CDR1 is SGHTA, CDR2 FQGNSA. CDR3: CASSLTRLNSPLHF. The sequenced part of the CDR3 DNA is TGTGCCAGCAGCTTGACCAGGCTAAATTCACCC.